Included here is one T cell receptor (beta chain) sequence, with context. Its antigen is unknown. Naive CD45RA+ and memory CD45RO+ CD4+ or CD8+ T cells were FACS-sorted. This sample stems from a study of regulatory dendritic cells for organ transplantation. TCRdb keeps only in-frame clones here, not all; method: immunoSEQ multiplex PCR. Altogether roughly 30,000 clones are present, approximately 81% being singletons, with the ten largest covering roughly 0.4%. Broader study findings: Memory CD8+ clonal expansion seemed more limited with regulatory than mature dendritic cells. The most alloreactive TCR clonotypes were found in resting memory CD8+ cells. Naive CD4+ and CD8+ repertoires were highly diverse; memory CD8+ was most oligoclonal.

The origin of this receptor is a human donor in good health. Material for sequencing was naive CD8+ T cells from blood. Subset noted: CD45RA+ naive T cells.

This CDR3 is CASSPLERGRTDTQYF. CDR3 sequence (DNA): TGTGCCAGCAGCCCACTGGAGCGGGGCAGAACAGATACGCAGTATTTT. The V gene is TRBV11-2, the J gene TRBJ2-3; TRBD2 agrees at 7 bases. The CDR3 has 16 residues. Germline values: CDR1 SGHAT, CDR2 FQNNGV. V shed 5 bases and J 3 bases; nucleotides not matched to a gene: 11.